This T cell receptor beta chain came from a study of blood T cells in healthy people across ages. General observations from the study: Older age went with lower TCR beta diversity per million T cells, in a roughly linear way. A strong correlation was found between TCR beta diversity and the percentage of naive T cells.

This CDR3 has 11 amino acids. Germline V gives CDR1 SNHLY, CDR2 FYNNEI. Points on this clonotype: The antigen is undetermined.

Healthy Caucasian individuals from Russia aged 6 to 90 were enrolled as donors. The use of a sample-barcoded 5' primer and a J-beta primer mix characterized a second PCR of roughly 6 to 11 cycles. TCRdb ran MiXCR on the 5' RACE reads and lists one entry per CDR3 protein. The sample lists roughly 680,000 distinct CDR3 sequences; roughly 20% were seen once. This sequence originates from a man between 65 and 85 years old in good health. The material sequenced was blood. The gene calls are TRBV2 and TRBJ2-1; D not resolved. The J call is doubtful: the DNA matches TRBJ2-7 better. The CDR3 region has the DNA TGTGCCAGCAAGGAAGCGTACGAGCAGTACTTC. Its protein product is CASKEAYEQYF.